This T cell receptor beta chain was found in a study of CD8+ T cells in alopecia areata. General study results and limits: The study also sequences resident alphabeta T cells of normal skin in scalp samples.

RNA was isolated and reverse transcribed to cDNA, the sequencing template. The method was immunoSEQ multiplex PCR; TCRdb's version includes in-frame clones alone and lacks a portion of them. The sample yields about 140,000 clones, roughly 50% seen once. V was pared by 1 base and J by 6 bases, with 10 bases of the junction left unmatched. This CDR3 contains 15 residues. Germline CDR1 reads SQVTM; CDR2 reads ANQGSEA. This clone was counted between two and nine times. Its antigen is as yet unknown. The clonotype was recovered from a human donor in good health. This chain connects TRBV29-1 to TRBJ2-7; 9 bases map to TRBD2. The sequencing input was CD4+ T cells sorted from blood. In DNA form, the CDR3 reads TGCAGCGTTGAAGGGGATGGCGGGAGGGGGCTCGAGCAGTACTTC. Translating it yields CSVEGDGGRGLEQYF.